This T cell receptor beta chain was identified in a study of T cell responses to AZD1222 COVID-19 vaccine. Produced via immunoSEQ multiplex PCR; TCRdb's table is partial and in-frame only. The repertoire has fewer than 150,000 clones, just under 95% of them found once; the top ten carry approximately 6.8%. Germline V gene data show CDR1 as SNHLY and CDR2 as FYNNEI. Trimming shortened V by 1 base and J by 3 bases, and 9 bases separated the two germline ends. This CDR3 has 14 residues. This clone was observed a few times. The study pooled second doses at about 4 or about 12 weeks. This TCR derives from an adult who received the AZD1222 COVID-19 vaccine. V and J are TRBV2 and TRBJ1-1, with no clear D. The sequences come from peripheral blood, collected 28 days after the second AZD1222 dose. CDR3 protein: CASSEGELYTEAFF. CDR3 sequence (DNA): TGTGCCAGCAGTGAAGGGGAATTGTACACTGAAGCTTTCTTT.